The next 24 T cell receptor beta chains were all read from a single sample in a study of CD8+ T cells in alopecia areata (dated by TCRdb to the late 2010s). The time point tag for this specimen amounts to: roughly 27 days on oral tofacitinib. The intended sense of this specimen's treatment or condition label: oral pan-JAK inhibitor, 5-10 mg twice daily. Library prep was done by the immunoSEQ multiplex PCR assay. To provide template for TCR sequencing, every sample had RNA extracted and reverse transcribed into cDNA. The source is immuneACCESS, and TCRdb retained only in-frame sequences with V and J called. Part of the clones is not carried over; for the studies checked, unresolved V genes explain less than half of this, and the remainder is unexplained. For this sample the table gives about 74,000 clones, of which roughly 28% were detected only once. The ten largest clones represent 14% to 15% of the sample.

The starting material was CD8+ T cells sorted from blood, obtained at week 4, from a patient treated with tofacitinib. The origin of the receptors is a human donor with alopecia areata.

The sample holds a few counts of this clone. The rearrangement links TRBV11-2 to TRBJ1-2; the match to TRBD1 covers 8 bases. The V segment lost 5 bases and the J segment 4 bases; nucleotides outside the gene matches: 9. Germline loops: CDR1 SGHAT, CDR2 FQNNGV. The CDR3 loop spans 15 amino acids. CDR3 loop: CASSQAGQGLYGYTF. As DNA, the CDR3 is TGTGCCAGCAGCCAAGCCGGACAGGGCCTCTATGGCTACACCTTC. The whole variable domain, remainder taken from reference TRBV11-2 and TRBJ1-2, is EAGVAQSPRYKIIEKRQSVAFWCNPISGHATLYWYQQILGQGPKLLIQFQNNGVVDDSQLPKDRFSAERLKGVDSTLKIQPAKLEDSAVYLCASSQAGQGLYGYTFGSGTRLTVV.

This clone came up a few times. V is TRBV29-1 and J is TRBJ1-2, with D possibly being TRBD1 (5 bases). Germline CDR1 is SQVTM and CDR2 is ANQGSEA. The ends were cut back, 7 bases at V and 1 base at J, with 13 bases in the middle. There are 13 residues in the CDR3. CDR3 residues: CSAFQGNNYGYTF. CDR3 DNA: TGCAGCGCGTTCCAGGGAAATAACTATGGCTACACCTTC.

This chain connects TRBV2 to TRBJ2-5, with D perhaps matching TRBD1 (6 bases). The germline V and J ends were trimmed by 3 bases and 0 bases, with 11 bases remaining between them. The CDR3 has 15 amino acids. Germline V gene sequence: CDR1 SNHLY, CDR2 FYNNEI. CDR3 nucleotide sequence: TGTGCCAGCAGTGAGTTCAGGGGACACCAAGAGACCCAGTACTTC. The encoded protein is CASSEFRGHQETQYF.

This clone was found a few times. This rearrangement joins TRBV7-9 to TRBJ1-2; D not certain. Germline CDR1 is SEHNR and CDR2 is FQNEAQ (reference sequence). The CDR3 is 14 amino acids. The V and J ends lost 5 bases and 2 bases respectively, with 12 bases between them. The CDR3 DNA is TGTGCCAGCAGCCCACCCTCGGACAACTATGGCTACACCTTC. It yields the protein CASSPPSDNYGYTF.

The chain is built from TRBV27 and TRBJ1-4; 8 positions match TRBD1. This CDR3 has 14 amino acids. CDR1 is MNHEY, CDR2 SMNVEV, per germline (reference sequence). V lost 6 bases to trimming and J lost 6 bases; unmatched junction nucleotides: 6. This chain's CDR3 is CASRVTGADEKLFF. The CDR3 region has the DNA TGTGCCAGCAGGGTGACAGGGGCGGATGAAAAACTGTTTTTT.

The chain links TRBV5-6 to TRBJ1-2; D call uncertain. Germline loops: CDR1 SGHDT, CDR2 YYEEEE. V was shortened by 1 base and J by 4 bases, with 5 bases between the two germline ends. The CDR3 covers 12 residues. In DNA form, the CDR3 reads TGTGCCAGCAGCTTGCGGGGCTATGGCTACACCTTC. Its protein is CASSLRGYGYTF.

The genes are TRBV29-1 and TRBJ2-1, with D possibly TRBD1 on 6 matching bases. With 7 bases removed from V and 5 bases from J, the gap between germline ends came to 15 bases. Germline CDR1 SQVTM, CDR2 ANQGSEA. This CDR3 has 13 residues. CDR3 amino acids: CSAGWDMDNEQFF. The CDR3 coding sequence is TGCAGCGCTGGATGGGACATGGACAATGAGCAGTTCTTC.

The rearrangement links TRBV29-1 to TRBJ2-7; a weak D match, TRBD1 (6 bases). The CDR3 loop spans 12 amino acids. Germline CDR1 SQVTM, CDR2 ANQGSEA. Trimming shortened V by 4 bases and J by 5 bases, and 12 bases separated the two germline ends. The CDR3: CSVVQGLHEQYF. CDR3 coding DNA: TGCAGCGTTGTACAGGGTCTTCACGAGCAGTACTTC.

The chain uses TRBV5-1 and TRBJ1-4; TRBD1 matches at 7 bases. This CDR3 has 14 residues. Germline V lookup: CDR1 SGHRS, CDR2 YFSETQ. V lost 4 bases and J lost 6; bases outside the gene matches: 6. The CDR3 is CASSPRQGDEKLFF. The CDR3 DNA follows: TGCGCCAGCAGCCCCCGACAGGGAGATGAAAAACTGTTTTTT.

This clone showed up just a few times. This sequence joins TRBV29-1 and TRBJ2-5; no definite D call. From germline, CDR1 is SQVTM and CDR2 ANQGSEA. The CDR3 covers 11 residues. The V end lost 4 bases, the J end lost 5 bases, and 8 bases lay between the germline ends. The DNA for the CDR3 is TGCAGCGTTGGGGCCAGGGAGACCCAGTACTTC. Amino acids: CSVGARETQYF.

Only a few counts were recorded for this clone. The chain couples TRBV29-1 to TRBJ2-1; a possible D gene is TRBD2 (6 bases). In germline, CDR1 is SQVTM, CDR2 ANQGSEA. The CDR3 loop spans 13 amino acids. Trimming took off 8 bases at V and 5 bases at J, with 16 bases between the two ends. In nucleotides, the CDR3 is TGCAGCTTCGCGGAGGGCTTGGACAATGAGCAGTTCTTC. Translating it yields CSFAEGLDNEQFF.

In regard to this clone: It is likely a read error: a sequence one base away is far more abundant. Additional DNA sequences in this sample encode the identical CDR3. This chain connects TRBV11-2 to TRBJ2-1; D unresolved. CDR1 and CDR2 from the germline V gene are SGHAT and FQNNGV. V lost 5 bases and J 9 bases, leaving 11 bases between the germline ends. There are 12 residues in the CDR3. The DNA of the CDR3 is TGTGCCAGCAGCCAAGATGGGGTTGAGCAGTTCTTC. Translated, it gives CASSQDGVEQFF.

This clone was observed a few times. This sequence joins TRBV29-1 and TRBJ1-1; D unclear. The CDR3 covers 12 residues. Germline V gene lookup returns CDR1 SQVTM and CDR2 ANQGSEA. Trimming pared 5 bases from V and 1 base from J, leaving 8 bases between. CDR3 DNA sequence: TGCAGCGTTTCTCCGAAGAACACTGAAGCTTTCTTT. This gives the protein CSVSPKNTEAFF. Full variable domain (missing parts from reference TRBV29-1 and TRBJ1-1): SAVISQKPSRDICQRGTSLTIQCQVDSQVTMMFWYRQQPGQSLTLIATANQGSEATYESGFVIDKFPISRPNLTFSTLTVSNMSPEDSSIYLCSVSPKNTEAFFGQGTRLTVV.

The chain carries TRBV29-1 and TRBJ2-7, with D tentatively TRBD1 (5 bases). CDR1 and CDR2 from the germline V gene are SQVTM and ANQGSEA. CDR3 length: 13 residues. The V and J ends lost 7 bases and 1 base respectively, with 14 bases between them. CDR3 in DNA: TGCAGCGCAGAAGGGGTGAGTTCCTACGAGCAGTACTTC. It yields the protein CSAEGVSSYEQYF.

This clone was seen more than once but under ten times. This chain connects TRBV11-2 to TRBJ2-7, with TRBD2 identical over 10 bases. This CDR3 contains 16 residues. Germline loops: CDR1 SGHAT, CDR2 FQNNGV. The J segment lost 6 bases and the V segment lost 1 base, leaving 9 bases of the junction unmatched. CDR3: CASSLAASGSAVEQYF. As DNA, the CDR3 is TGTGCCAGCAGCTTAGCTGCTAGCGGGAGTGCCGTCGAGCAGTACTTC.

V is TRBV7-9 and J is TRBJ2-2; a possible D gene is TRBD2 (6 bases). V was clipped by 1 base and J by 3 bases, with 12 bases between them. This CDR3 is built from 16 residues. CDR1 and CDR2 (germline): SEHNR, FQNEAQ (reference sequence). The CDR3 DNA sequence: TGTGCCAGCAGCTTAGGTTATTCGGGGGACACCGGGGAGCTGTTTTTT. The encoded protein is CASSLGYSGDTGELFF.

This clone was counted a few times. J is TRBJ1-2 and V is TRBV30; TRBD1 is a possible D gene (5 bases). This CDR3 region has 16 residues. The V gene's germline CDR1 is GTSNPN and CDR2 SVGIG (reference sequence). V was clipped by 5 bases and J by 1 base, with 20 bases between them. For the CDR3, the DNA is TGTGCCTGGGAACGGGACCGAGACTCCCTTAACTATGGCTACACCTTC. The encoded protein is CAWERDRDSLNYGYTF.

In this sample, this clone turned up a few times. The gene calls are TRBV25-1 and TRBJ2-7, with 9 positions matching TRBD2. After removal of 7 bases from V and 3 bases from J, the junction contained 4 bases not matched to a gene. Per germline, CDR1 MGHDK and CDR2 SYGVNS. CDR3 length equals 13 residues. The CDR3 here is CASTPSGNYEQYF. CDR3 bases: TGTGCCAGCACTCCTAGCGGGAACTACGAGCAGTACTTC.

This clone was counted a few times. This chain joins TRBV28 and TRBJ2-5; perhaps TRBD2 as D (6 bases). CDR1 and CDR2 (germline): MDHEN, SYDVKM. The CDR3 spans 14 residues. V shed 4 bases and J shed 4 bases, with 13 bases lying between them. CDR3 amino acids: CASSWDSRRETQYF. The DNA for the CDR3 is TGTGCCAGCAGTTGGGACTCGAGGAGAGAGACCCAGTACTTC.

The CDR3 region has the DNA TGTGCCAGCACCGGAGGGGATAGCTCCTACGAGCAGTACTTC. Its protein is CASTGGDSSYEQYF. J is TRBJ2-7 and V is TRBV7-9; a weak D match, TRBD2 (6 bases). The CDR3 covers 14 residues. The V end was cut by 7 bases, the J end by 0 bases, with 13 bases between. CDR1 and CDR2 (germline): SEHNR, FQNEAQ (reference sequence).

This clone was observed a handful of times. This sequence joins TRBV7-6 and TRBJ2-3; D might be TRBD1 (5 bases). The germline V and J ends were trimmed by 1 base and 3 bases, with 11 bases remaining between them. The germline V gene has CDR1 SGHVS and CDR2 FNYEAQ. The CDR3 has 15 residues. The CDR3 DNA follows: TGTGCCAGCAGCTTAGTCGAAAGACAGACAGATACGCAGTATTTT. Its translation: CASSLVERQTDTQYF.

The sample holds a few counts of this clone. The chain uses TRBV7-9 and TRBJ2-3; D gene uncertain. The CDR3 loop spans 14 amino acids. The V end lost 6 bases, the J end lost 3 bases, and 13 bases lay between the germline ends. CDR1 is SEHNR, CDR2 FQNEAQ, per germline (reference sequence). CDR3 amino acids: CASRHGPLTDTQYF. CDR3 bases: TGTGCCAGCAGGCACGGGCCCCTTACAGATACGCAGTATTTT.

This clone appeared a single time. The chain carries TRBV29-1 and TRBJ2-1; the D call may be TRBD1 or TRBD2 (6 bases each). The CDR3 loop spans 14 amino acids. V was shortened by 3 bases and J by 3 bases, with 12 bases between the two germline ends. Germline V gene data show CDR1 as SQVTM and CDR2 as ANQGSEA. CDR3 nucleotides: TGCAGCGTTGAGTGGCGGGACAACTACAATGAGCAGTTCTTC. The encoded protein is CSVEWRDNYNEQFF.

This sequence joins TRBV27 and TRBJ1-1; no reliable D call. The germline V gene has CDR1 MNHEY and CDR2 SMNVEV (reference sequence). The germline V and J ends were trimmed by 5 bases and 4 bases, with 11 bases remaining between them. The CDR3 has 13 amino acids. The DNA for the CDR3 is TGTGCCAGCAGTATCCCCGGTAGCACTGAAGCTTTCTTT. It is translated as CASSIPGSTEAFF.